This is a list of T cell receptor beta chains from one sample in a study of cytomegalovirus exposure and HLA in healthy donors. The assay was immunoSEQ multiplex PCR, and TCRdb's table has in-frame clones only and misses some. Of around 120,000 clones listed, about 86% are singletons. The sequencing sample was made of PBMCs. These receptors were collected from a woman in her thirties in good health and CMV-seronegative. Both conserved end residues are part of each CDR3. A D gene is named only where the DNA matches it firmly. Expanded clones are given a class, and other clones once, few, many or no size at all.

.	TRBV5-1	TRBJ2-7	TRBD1	CASSSDRGFSYEQYF	TGCGCCAGCAGCTCGGACAGGGGTTTCTCCTACGAGCAGTACTTC
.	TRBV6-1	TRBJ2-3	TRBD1	CASSGSDRLKDTQYF	TGTGCCAGCAGTGGGTCGGACAGGTTAAAAGATACGCAGTATTTT
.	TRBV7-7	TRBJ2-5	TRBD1	CASSQGQELYF	TGTGCCAGCAGTCAAGGACAGGAATTGTACTTC
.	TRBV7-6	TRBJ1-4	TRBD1	CSSSLDRGAEKLFF	TGTTCCAGCAGCCTTGACAGGGGTGCTGAAAAACTGTTTTTT
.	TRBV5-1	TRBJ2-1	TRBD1	CASSPGTGGPSSYNEQFF	TGCGCCAGCAGCCCCGGGACAGGGGGCCCCAGCTCCTACAATGAGCAGTTCTTC
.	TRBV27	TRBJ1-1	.	CASSYDRSNTEAFF	TGTGCCAGCAGTTATGACAGGAGCAACACTGAAGCTTTCTTT
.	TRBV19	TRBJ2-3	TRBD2	CATRGLAGGPADTQYF	TGTGCCACCCGGGGGCTAGCGGGAGGGCCCGCAGATACGCAGTATTTT
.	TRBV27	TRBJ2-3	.	CASSLMGLPTDTQYF	TGTGCCAGCAGCCTCATGGGACTCCCTACCGATACGCAGTATTTT
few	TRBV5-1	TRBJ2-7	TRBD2	CASSPGLAPYEQYF	TGCGCCAGCTCGCCGGGACTAGCTCCCTACGAGCAGTACTTC
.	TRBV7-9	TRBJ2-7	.	CSSSPFRSLSGENYEQYF	TGTTCCAGCAGCCCCTTCCGTAGTCTGTCGGGAGAGAACTACGAGCAGTACTTC
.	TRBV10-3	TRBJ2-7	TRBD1	CAISDQGVGYEQYF	TGTGCCATCAGTGATCAGGGGGTCGGGTACGAGCAGTACTTC
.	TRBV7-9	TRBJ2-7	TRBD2	CASSLVGLAGEQYF	TGTGCCAGCAGCTTAGTGGGACTAGCGGGCGAGCAGTACTTC
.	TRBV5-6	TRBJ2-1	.	CASSLPELASWGQFF	TGTGCCAGCAGCTTGCCGGAACTAGCCTCCTGGGGGCAGTTCTTC
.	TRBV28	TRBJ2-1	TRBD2	CASSLGTSGRGDEQFF	TGTGCCAGCAGTCTAGGGACTAGCGGGCGGGGGGATGAGCAGTTCTTC
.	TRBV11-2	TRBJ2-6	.	CASSYGQSGANVLTF	TGTGCCAGCAGCTACGGACAATCGGGGGCCAACGTCCTGACTTTC
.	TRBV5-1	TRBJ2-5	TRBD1	CASSTGDRTGETQYF	TGCGCCAGCAGCACCGGGGACAGGACCGGGGAGACCCAGTACTTC
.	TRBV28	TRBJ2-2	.	CASRSGSTGELFF	TGTGCCAGCAGATCCGGGAGCACCGGGGAGCTGTTTTTT
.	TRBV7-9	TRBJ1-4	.	CASSLFRLSQGGEKLFF	TGTGCCAGCAGCTTATTCAGGCTATCGCAGGGTGGTGAAAAACTGTTTTTT
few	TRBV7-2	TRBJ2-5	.	CASSLDGSQETQYF	TGTGCCAGCAGCTTAGACGGGTCCCAAGAGACCCAGTACTTC
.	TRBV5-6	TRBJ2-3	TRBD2	CASSLELAGDTQYF	TGTGCCAGCAGCTTGGAACTAGCGGGAGATACGCAGTATTTT
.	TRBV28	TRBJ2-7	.	CASRSPGSTYEQYF	TGTGCCAGCAGATCCCCGGGATCAACCTACGAGCAGTACTTC
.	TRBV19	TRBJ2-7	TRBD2	CASTGTSGSAANEQYF	TGTGCCAGCACCGGGACTAGCGGGAGCGCGGCTAACGAGCAGTACTTC
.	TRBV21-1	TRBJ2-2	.	CASSRTSRTGELFF	TGTGCCAGCAGCAGGACAAGTCGCACCGGGGAGCTGTTTTTT
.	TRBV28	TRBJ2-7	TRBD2	CASSTRSGISYEQYF	TGTGCCAGCAGTACCAGGAGCGGGATATCCTACGAGCAGTACTTC
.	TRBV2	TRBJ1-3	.	CASSEGTPLGNTIYF	TGTGCCAGCAGTGAAGGGACACCGCTTGGAAACACCATATATTTT
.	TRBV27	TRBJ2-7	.	CASSLLAMGEQYF	TGTGCCAGCAGTTTACTCGCGATGGGCGAGCAGTACTTC
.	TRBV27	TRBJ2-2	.	CASAGQSTGELFF	TGTGCCAGCGCGGGACAGTCCACCGGGGAGCTGTTTTTT
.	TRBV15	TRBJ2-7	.	CATSGSPRGEQYF	TGTGCCACCTCCGGTTCCCCCCGTGGCGAGCAGTACTTC
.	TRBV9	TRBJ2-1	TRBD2	CASSDSGTSGKTYNEQFF	TGTGCCAGCAGCGATTCCGGGACTAGCGGGAAGACCTACAATGAGCAGTTCTTC
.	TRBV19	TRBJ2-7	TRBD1	CASSMNGQGSYEQYF	TGTGCCAGTAGTATGAATGGACAGGGAAGCTACGAGCAGTACTTC
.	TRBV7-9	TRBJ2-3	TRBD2	CASSLAVSGSTDTQYF	TGTGCCAGCAGCTTAGCGGTTAGCGGGAGTACAGATACGCAGTATTTT
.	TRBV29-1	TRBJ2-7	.	CSVDTRFSYEQYF	TGCAGCGTTGACACTCGCTTCTCCTACGAGCAGTACTTC
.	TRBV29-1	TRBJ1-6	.	CSAHQGSNSPLHF	TGCAGCGCCCATCAGGGCTCGAATTCACCCCTCCACTTT
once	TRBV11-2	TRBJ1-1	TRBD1	CASSGRGQGVTEAFF	TGTGCCAGCAGCGGTCGGGGACAGGGGGTGACTGAAGCTTTCTTT
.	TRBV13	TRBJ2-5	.	CASSSAAFQETQYF	TGTGCCAGCAGCTCCGCGGCTTTCCAAGAGACCCAGTACTTC
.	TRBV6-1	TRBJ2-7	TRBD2	CASRGTSGRKYF	TGTGCCAGCCGAGGGACTAGCGGGAGGAAGTACTTC
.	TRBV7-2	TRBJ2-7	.	CASSLSGPYEQYF	TGTGCCAGCAGCTTAAGCGGCCCCTACGAGCAGTACTTC
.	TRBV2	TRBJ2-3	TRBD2	CASSGGTSGNTDTQYF	TGTGCCAGCAGTGGGGGGACTAGCGGGAATACAGATACGCAGTATTTT
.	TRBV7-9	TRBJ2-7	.	CASSWGEGSEQYF	TGTGCCAGCTCCTGGGGGGAAGGAAGCGAGCAGTACTTC
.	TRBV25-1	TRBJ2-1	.	CASSDNFLGEFF	TGTGCCAGCAGTGATAATTTCCTAGGAGAGTTCTTC
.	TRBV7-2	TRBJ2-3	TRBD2	CASSLALNSGSLRTDTQYF	TGTGCCAGCAGCTTAGCGCTGAATAGCGGGAGTCTTCGCACAGATACGCAGTATTTT
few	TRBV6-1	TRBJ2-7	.	CASSLYEQYF	TGTGCCAGCAGCCTCTACGAGCAGTACTTC
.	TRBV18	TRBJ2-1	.	CASSPPSSNEQFF	TGTGCCAGCTCACCACCGAGTAGCAATGAGCAGTTCTTC
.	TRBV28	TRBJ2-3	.	CASSRIWAGSTDTQYF	TGTGCCAGCAGCCGCATATGGGCGGGAAGCACAGATACGCAGTATTTT
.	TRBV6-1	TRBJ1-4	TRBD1	CASSRTGGLSEKLFF	TGTGCCAGCAGTCGGACAGGGGGTCTCTCTGAAAAACTGTTTTTT
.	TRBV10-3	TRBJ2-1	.	CAISDTLGDEQFF	TGTGCCATCAGTGATACCCTCGGGGATGAGCAGTTCTTC
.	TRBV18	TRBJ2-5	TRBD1	CASSPSDRGVQYF	TGTGCCAGCTCACCCTCGGACAGGGGGGTGCAGTACTTC
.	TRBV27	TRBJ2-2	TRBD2	CASSPTSGRNTGELFF	TGTGCCAGCAGTCCTACTAGCGGGAGGAACACCGGGGAGCTGTTTTTT
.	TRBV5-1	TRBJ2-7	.	CASSPVEGNYEQYF	TGCGCCAGCAGCCCGGTGGAGGGCAACTACGAGCAGTACTTC
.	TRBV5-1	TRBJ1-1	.	CASSLVAPGTEAFF	TGCGCCAGCAGCTTGGTTGCCCCCGGGACTGAAGCTTTCTTT
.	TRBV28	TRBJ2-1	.	CASSPNAEQFF	TGTGCCAGCAGTCCCAATGCGGAGCAGTTCTTC
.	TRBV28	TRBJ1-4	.	CASSPDEKLFF	TGTGCCAGTAGCCCGGATGAAAAACTGTTTTTT
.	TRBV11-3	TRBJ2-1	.	CASSIRGSAYNEQFF	TGTGCCAGCAGCATCCGGGGTAGCGCCTACAATGAGCAGTTCTTC
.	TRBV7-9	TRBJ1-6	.	CASSSGRGSSPLHF	TGTGCCAGCAGCTCTGGGCGGGGAAGCTCACCCCTCCACTTT
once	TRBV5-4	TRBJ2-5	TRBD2	CASRVREDQETQYF	TGTGCCAGCAGGGTACGGGAGGACCAAGAGACCCAGTACTTC
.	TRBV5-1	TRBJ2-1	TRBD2	CASSLAGTSGAYNEQFF	TGCGCCAGCAGCTTGGCCGGGACTAGCGGGGCCTACAATGAGCAGTTCTTC
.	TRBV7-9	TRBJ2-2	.	CASSPEGGSPNTGELFF	TGTGCCAGCAGCCCTGAGGGGGGGTCCCCGAACACCGGGGAGCTGTTTTTT
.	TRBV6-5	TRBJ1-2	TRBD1	CASSWDSNYGYTF	TGTGCCAGCAGTTGGGACAGCAACTATGGCTACACCTTC
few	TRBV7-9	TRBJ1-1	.	CASSLMGEGTEAFF	TGTGCCAGCAGCTTAATGGGGGAGGGGACTGAAGCTTTCTTT